What follows is one TCR beta chain and its context. Method: immunoSEQ multiplex PCR; TCRdb's copy keeps in-frame clones and lacks some. The table lists about 140,000 clones, around 79% of them singletons. The CDR3 loop spans 14 amino acids. Germline V gene sequence: CDR1 SEHNR, CDR2 FQNEAQ (reference sequence). Trimming removed 9 bases from V and 7 bases from J; junction bases left unmatched: 8. This specimen belongs to a study of blood T cell repertoires in COVID-19. Study background: Acute and convalescent COVID-19 samples came from the United States, Italy and Spain.

The TCR sequence derives from a man aged 55 to 70 with acute or convalescent COVID-19. The material sequenced was peripheral blood. The chain uses TRBV7-9 and TRBJ1-6; TRBD1 matches 8 bases. The CDR3 is CASTGTGGNSPLHF. The CDR3 DNA reads as TGTGCCAGTACCGGGACAGGAGGAAATTCACCCCTCCACTTT.